This T cell receptor (beta chain) was retrieved from a study of vaccination effects on CD4 cells after COVID-19 (dated by TCRdb to between 2021 and 2024). Regarding the research as a whole: Each participant received two doses of an mRNA SARS-CoV-2 vaccine, either BNT162b2 or mRNA-1273. Cultures from other donors in the study were sequenced using the Oncomine TCR Beta short-read assay on an Illumina iSeq 100. Pre-vaccine samples were drawn from a couple of convalescent patients 16 days and one week before the first dose, at 142 and 148 days after COVID-19 diagnosis. The study compared SARS-CoV-2 spike-specific CD4+ TCR repertoires before and after mRNA vaccination in COVID-19 convalescent patients and infection-naive vaccine recipients. A total of more than 8 COVID-19 convalescent patients and a handful of SARS-CoV-2-naive healthy vaccine recipients were included in the full study.

In the ViraFEST assay, PBMC were stimulated with viral peptide pools, and antigen-specific CD4+ T cell clonotypes were then identified by expansion using TCR sequencing. After more than 9 days of culture, CD4+ T cells were isolated with the EasySep CD4+ T cell isolation kit. PCR-confirmed SARS-CoV-2 infection had occurred in convalescent patients between March and December 2020, before the Alpha, Beta and Delta variants emerged in the United States. A few million PBMC per well were cultured with 9 to 10 ug/ml peptides in IMDM containing approximately 4.7% human AB serum, about 10 IU/ml IL-2 and gentamicin. Half of the culture medium was replaced with fresh IL-2-containing medium on days 3 and 7. Unless noted otherwise, every peptide stimulation condition was grown in triplicate wells. Using Ficoll-Paque Plus gradient centrifugation, PBMC were separated from whole blood and then either used fresh or cryopreserved at -140C. The QIAamp micro DNA kit was used to extract genomic DNA from the cultured CD4+ T cells.

The germline V gene encodes CDR1 SGHVS and CDR2 FNYEAQ. Trimming takes 5 bases off V and 0 bases off J; junction bases not matched to a gene: 3. The CDR3 runs 14 amino acids, cysteine and phenylalanine included. Only CDR3 DNA is held: 42 bases, read in frame from base 1. As regards this clone: Its antigen is not yet known. Base qualities are not provided; no much larger clone lies one nucleotide away.

On the study overall, not on this receptor specifically: Limitations of the study were the small number of convalescent patients and the absence of early post-infection timepoints. In convalescent patients, the post-vaccine spike-reactive repertoire was composed mainly of new vaccine-induced clones that were largely distinct from infection-induced clones. At late post-vaccination timepoints, both infection-induced and vaccine-induced clones showed marked clonal contraction, consistent with waning T cell responses.

Library preparation employed the immunoSEQ multiplex PCR assay. DNA from the cultured, isolated CD4+ T cells was subjected to TCR beta CDR3 sequencing. For the original study's pipeline: Non-productive TCR sequences were removed and reads were trimmed to the CDR3 region, keeping CDR3s of at least 7 amino acids. The MANAFEST web app was used to pick out antigen-specific clonotypes by comparing their expansion in peptide wells with that in reference cultures. Positive clones required FDR<0.05 expansion versus reference and all other wells, odds ratio above 5, and frequency above 0.1% in two replicate wells. Clonotypes significantly expanded in SARS-CoV-2 spike wells and in at least one common cold coronavirus spike condition were defined as cross-reactive. CDR3 similarity was assessed by Levenshtein distance using the stringdist R package, and unrooted trees were constructed with ape in R 3.6.1. The clones in this table, taken by TCRdb from immuneACCESS, are in-frame only. Not every clone is retained; where verified, under half of the shortfall comes from an unresolved V gene, and the cause of the rest is unknown. That table gives V, J and clone size, and the DNA gave D and trimming. This sample gives 40,000 or so clones in total; roughly 80% of them show up just once. The leading ten clones occupy 25% to 30% of the sample.

The material was CD4+ T cells from PBMCs cultured with a peptide pool, obtained before COVID-19 vaccination. The rearrangement combines TRBV7-6 with TRBJ2-7; 8 junctional bases match TRBD1. The receptor's source is a human donor who had a prior SARS-CoV-2 infection. The CDR3 reads CASSPGTGSYEQYF. In nucleotides, the sequence is TGTGCCAGCAGCCCCGGGACAGGCTCCTACGAGCAGTACTTC.